This T cell receptor (beta chain) came from a study of OX40 agonist ivuxolimab in advanced cancers. Study as a whole: Participants averaged about 60 years of age (range about 23 to 90) and were approximately 81% male.

TCRdb's table, derived via immunoSEQ multiplex PCR, lists solely in-frame clones and lacks some. Of 77,000 or so clones detected, 89% appear once; the ten largest clones hold 9.5% to 12%. This clone appeared a few times. From germline, CDR1 is SNHLY and CDR2 FYNNEI. Between the trimmed V and J ends, which lost 4 bases and 9 bases, there was a span of 4 bases. This CDR3 is built from 11 residues. The rearrangement links TRBV2 to TRBJ1-6; D ambiguous. Sequenced here: CD4+ or CD8+ T cells sorted from blood, sampled in a trial of the OX40 agonist ivuxolimab. This receptor was taken from an adult with an advanced solid tumor such as melanoma, head and neck, liver or kidney cancer. The CDR3 DNA reads TGTGCCAGCAGTGGTACTTCACCCCTCCACTTT. Translating gives CASSGTSPLHF.